A selection of T cell receptor beta chains follows, all from one sample in a study of T cells in Graves' hyperthyroidism and ophthalmopathy. TCRdb reprocessed the multiplex PCR reads with MiXCR, giving one entry per CDR3 protein. Among 380,000 or so distinct CDR3 sequences listed, under 20% were seen once. Input material: blood. The receptor source for this set is a woman aged 18 to 35 with Graves' hyperthyroidism. CDR3s include the opening cysteine and the closing phenylalanine or tryptophan. Each record gives: CDR3 length, V gene, clone size, D gene, J gene, CDR3 DNA, CDR3 protein. The D gene is left open where the match is weak. The listing skips clone size in some rows; elsewhere it reads once, few, many or a size class.

length: 15; V: TRBV19; size: many; D: .; J: TRBJ1-1; DNA: TGTGCCAGTAGTATGGCCAGGGGTTCGAACACTGAAGCTTTCTTT; CDR3: CASSMARGSNTEAFF
length: 15; V: TRBV28; size: many; D: TRBD1; J: TRBJ1-6; DNA: TGTGCCAGCAGTAACGACAGGGGAAATAATTCACCCCTCCACTTT; CDR3: CASSNDRGNNSPLHF
length: 15; V: TRBV4-1; size: many; D: .; J: TRBJ2-7; DNA: TGCGCCAGCAGCCTCCAGACAGCGATGTCCTACGAGCAGTACTTC; CDR3: CASSLQTAMSYEQYF
length: 15; V: TRBV7-2; size: many; D: TRBD2; J: TRBJ2-5; DNA: TGTGCCAGCAATCCTAGCGGGGGGTATCAAGAGACCCAGTACTTC; CDR3: CASNPSGGYQETQYF
length: 12; V: TRBV2; size: many; D: .; J: TRBJ1-5; DNA: TGTGCCAGCAGTGAGGGGTACCAGCCCCAGCATTTT; CDR3: CASSEGYQPQHF
length: 15; V: TRBV5-1; size: .; D: TRBD2; J: TRBJ2-7; DNA: TGCGCCAGCAGTTTTCTAGCGGGAGTTAACTACGAGCAGTACTTC; CDR3: CASSFLAGVNYEQYF
length: 14; V: TRBV7-2; size: .; D: TRBD2; J: TRBJ2-5; DNA: TGTGCCAGCAACTTCCGGGGGGGCACAGAGACCCAGTACTTC; CDR3: CASNFRGGTETQYF
length: 18; V: TRBV12-3/TRBV12-4; size: .; D: TRBD1; J: TRBJ1-5; DNA: TGTGCCAGCAGCTCCGGGACAGTCCCTCTTCAAGACAATCAGCCCCAGAATTTT; CDR3: CASSSGTVPLQDNQPQNF
length: 18; V: TRBV28; size: few; D: .; J: TRBJ1-6; DNA: TGTGCCAGCAGTTTAAATCCGAGAATTATCTCCTATAATTCACCCCTCCACTTT; CDR3: CASSLNPRIISYNSPLHF
length: 16; V: TRBV20-1; size: many; D: .; J: TRBJ1-1; DNA: TGCAGTGCTAGAGTGTTGGTGGGAGGGGCGGGTACTGAAGCTTTCTTT; CDR3: CSARVLVGGAGTEAFF
length: 13; V: TRBV11-2; size: many; D: .; J: TRBJ1-1; DNA: TGTGCCAGCAGCCAGGGAATAGGCACTGAAGCTTTCTTT; CDR3: CASSQGIGTEAFF
length: 11; V: TRBV6-1; size: many; D: .; J: TRBJ1-5; DNA: TGTGCCAGCAGGAAGGATCAGCCCCAGCATTTT; CDR3: CASRKDQPQHF
length: 14; V: TRBV20-1; size: many; D: TRBD2; J: TRBJ2-5; DNA: TGCAGTGCTCCTCCGCGGGGGATACAAGAGACCCAGTACTTC; CDR3: CSAPPRGIQETQYF
length: 15; V: TRBV5-4; size: .; D: .; J: TRBJ1-3; DNA: TGTGCCAGCAGCCGCACAGGAGGGGATCGATACACCATATATTTT; CDR3: CASSRTGGDRYTIYF
length: 17; V: TRBV15; size: few; D: TRBD2; J: TRBJ2-7; DNA: TGTGCCACCAGCAGAGAGAGTGCGGGGCGGGGGTACTACGAGCAGTACTTC; CDR3: CATSRESAGRGYYEQYF
length: 14; V: TRBV6-1; size: many; D: .; J: TRBJ2-5; DNA: TGTGCCAGCAGTAAGACAGGTCCTGGGGAGACCCAGTACTTC; CDR3: CASSKTGPGETQYF
length: 15; V: TRBV12-3/TRBV12-4; size: many; D: .; J: TRBJ1-5; DNA: TGTGCCAGCAGCCCCCCAAAGTATAGCAATCAGCCCCAGCATTTT; CDR3: CASSPPKYSNQPQHF
length: 14; V: TRBV6-5; size: few; D: .; J: TRBJ1-2; DNA: TGTGCCAGCAGTTACTCGAGAAGCGCTTATGGCTACACCTTC; CDR3: CASSYSRSAYGYTF
length: 11; V: TRBV20-1; size: many; D: .; J: TRBJ2-7; DNA: TGCAGTGCTGAAGGGGGGAGCGAGCAGTACTTC; CDR3: CSAEGGSEQYF
length: 15; V: TRBV9; size: many; D: .; J: TRBJ1-5; DNA: TGTGCCAGCAGCGTACAGGGTAACGGCAATCAGCCCCAGCATTTT; CDR3: CASSVQGNGNQPQHF
length: 15; V: TRBV28; size: .; D: TRBD2; J: TRBJ2-5; DNA: TGTGCCAGCAGTTCCCAACTAGCGCACCAAGAGACCCAGTACTTC; CDR3: CASSSQLAHQETQYF
length: 14; V: TRBV19; size: .; D: .; J: TRBJ1-2; DNA: TGTGCCAGTACCCCCAGGACAGCAGGTTGGGGCTACACCTTC; CDR3: CASTPRTAGWGYTF
length: 15; V: TRBV6-2/TRBV6-3; size: many; D: .; J: TRBJ2-2; DNA: TGTGCCAGCAGCCTACTCTCCAATGTCGCCGGGGAGCTGTTTTTT; CDR3: CASSLLSNVAGELFF
length: 12; V: TRBV29-1; size: .; D: TRBD1; J: TRBJ1-2; DNA: TGCAGCGTTGAGGGGACAGGCGATGGCTACACCTTC; CDR3: CSVEGTGDGYTF
length: 13; V: TRBV7-8; size: once; D: TRBD1; J: TRBJ2-7; DNA: TGTGCCAGCTGCCTGACAGGGGGCTACGAGCAGTACTTC; CDR3: CASCLTGGYEQYF
length: 13; V: TRBV29-1; size: many; D: .; J: TRBJ2-5; DNA: TGCAGCGGATCGGACAGATACCAAGAGACCCAGTACTTC; CDR3: CSGSDRYQETQYF